The source of this T cell receptor beta chain is a study of cytomegalovirus exposure and HLA in healthy donors. The study's findings and limits: While the bulk of TCR sequences proved rare, some public TCRs turned up in many donors. Previous analysis showed most TCR beta V segments were productive about 87% or about 30% of the time.

Deletions cut 1 base from V and 7 bases from J, with 7 bases between. Germline CDR1 reads MDHEN; CDR2 reads SYDVKM. The CDR3 loop spans 12 amino acids. Turning to this clone: As yet, its antigen is unknown.

The PCR ran on 60 Vbeta and 13 Jbeta primers. Per the original methods: Among the unique TCR beta chains that a later analysis counted, about 81 million in all, around 11 million were shared. TCRdb's table, derived via immunoSEQ multiplex PCR, lists solely in-frame clones and lacks some. Clonal size and the V and J genes are those of that table, whereas D and trimming came from the DNA. The table includes roughly 200,000 clones, just over 75% detected once. This sequence joins TRBV28 and TRBJ2-5; D not resolved. Sequencing input: PBMCs. The clonotype comes from a young man in good health and CMV-seronegative. The CDR3, as DNA: TGTGCCAGCAGTTTATCTTTCGGGACCCAGTACTTC. Residues: CASSLSFGTQYF.